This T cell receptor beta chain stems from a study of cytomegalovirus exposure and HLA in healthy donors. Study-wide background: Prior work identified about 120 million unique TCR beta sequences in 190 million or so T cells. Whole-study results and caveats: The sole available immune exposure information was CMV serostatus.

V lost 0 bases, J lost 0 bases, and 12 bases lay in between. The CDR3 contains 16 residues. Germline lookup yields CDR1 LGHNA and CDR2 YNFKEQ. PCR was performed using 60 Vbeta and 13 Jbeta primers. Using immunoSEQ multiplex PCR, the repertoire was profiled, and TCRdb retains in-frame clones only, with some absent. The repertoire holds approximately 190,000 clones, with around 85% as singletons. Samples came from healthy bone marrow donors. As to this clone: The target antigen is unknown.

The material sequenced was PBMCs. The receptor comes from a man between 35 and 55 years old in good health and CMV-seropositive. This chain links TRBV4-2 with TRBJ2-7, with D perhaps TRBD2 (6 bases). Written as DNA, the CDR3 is TGTGCCAGCAGCCAAGAGGAAGGTAGCGGCTCCTACGAGCAGTACTTC. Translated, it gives CASSQEEGSGSYEQYF.